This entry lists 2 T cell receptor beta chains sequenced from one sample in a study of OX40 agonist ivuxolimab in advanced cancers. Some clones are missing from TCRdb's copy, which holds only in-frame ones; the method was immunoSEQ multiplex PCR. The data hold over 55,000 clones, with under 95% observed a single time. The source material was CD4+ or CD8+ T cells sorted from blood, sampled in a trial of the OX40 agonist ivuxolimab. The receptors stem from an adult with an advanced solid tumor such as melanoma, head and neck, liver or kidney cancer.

As DNA, the CDR3 is TGTGCCAGCAGCGGTAGGACAGGAGCTCAGCCCCAGCATTTT. It translates to CASSGRTGAQPQHF. This sequence joins TRBV6-5 and TRBJ1-5; TRBD1 aligns across 7 bases. The J segment lost 6 bases and the V segment lost 6 bases, leaving 8 bases of the junction unmatched. Germline CDR1 is MNHEY and CDR2 is SVGAGI. There are 14 residues in the CDR3.

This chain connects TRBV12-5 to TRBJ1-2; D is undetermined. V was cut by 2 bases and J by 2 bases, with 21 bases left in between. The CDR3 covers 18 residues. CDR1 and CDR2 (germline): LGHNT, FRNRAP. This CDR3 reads CASGLPSAGCDRNYGYTF. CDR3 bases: TGTGCTAGTGGTTTGCCGTCTGCCGGGTGCGACCGAAACTATGGCTACACCTTC.